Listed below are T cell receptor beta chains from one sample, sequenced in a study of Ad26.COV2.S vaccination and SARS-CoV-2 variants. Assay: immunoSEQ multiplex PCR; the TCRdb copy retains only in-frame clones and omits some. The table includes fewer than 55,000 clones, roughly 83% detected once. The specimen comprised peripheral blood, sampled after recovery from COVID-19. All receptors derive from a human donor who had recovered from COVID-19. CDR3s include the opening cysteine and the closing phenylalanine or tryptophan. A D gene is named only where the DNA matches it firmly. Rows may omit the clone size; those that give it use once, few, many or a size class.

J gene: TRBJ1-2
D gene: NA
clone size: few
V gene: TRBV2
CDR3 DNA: TGTGCCAGCAGGTCGTTACGGACCTCTAACTATGGCTACACCTTC
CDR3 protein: CASRSLRTSNYGYTF

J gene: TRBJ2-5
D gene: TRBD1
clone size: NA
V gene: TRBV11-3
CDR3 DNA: TGTGCCAGCAGCCCAGGGACAGGGGAGGGAGAGACCCAGTACTTC
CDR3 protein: CASSPGTGEGETQYF

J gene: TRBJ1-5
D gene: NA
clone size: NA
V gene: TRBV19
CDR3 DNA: TGTGCCAGCTCCCCGGACAGAGATCAGCCCCAGCATTTT
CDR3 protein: CASSPDRDQPQHF

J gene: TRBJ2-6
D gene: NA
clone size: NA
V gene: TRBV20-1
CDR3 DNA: TGCAGTGCTAGTGAGGGGAACTCTGGGGCCAACGTCCTGACTTTC
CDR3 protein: CSASEGNSGANVLTF

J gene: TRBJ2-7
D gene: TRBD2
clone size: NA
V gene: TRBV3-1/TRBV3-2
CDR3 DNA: TGTGCCAGCAGCCAAGGGACTAGCGGGAGGGACGAGCAGTACTTC
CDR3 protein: CASSQGTSGRDEQYF

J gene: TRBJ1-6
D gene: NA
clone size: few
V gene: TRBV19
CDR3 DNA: TGTGCCAGTAGTCTCGGGACGAATGGGAGTCCCCTCCACTTT
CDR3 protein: CASSLGTNGSPLHF

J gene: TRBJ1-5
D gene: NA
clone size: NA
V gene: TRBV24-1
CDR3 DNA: TGTGCCACCAGTGGAGTTTTAGGGGATTATCAGCCCCAGCATTTT
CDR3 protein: CATSGVLGDYQPQHF

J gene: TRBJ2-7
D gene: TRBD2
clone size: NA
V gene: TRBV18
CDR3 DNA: TGTGCCAGCTCACCACCCACGGGACTAGGGGGCGAGCAGTACTTC
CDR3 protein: CASSPPTGLGGEQYF

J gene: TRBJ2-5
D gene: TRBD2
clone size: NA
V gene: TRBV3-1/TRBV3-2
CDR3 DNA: TGTGCCAGCATGCGAGCGGGAGCCGGGGAGACCCAGTACTTC
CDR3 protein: CASMRAGAGETQYF

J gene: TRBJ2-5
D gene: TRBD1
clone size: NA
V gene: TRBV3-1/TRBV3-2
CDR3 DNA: TGTGCCAGCAGCCAAGAGCCCGGGACAGGGGAGAGGGCCCAGTACTTC
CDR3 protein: CASSQEPGTGERAQYF

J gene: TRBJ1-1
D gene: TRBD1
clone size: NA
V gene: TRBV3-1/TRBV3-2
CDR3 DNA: TGTGCCAGCAGCCCGGACAGGGGCACTGAAGCTTTCTTT
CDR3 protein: CASSPDRGTEAFF

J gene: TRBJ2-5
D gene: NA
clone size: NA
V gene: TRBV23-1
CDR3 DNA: TGCGCCAGCAGTCAAGACGGAGGGATAGAGACCCAGTACTTC
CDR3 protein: CASSQDGGIETQYF

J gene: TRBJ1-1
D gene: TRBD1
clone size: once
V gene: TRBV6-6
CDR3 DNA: TGTGCCAGCAGTATAGGGACAGGAAGGGGCCCCCCTGAAGCTTTCTTT
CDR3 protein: CASSIGTGRGPPEAFF

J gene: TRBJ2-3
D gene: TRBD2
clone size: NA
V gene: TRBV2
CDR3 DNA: TGTGCCAGCACCACTAGCGGGAGGGCCTCCGATACGCAGTATTTT
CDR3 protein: CASTTSGRASDTQYF

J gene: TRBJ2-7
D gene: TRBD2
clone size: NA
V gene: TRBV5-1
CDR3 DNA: TGCGCCAGCAGCCAGGCGGGGGGGTCGAGCTCCTACGAGCAGTACTTC
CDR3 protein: CASSQAGGSSSYEQYF

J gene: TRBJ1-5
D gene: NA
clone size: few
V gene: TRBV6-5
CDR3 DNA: TGTGCCACATACGTAGGAAACAATCAGCCCCAGCATTTT
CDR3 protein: CATYVGNNQPQHF

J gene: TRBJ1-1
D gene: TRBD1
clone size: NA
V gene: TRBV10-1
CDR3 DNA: TGCGCCAGCAGCCAGGGGGTGAACACTGAAGCTTTCTTT
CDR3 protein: CASSQGVNTEAFF

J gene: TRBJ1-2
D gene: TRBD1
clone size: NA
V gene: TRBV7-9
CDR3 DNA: TGTGCCAGCACCGACGGACAGGTATTTGACTATGGCTACACCTTC
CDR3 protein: CASTDGQVFDYGYTF

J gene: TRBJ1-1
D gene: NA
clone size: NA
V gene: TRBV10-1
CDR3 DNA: TGCGCCAGCAGTGAGTCAGGGCTACGAGCTTTCTTT
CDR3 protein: CASSESGLRAFF

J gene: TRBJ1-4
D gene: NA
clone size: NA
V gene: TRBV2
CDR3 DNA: TGTGCCAGCATCCCCTTAGGGGGGATCGGCGCAACTAATGAAAAACTGTTTTTT
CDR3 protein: CASIPLGGIGATNEKLFF

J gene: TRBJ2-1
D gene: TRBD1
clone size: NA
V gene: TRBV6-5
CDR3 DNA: TGTGCCAGCAGATTTACCGGGACAGGGGGCAACGAGCAGTTCTTC
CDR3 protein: CASRFTGTGGNEQFF

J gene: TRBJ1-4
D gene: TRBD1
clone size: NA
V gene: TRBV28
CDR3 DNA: TGTGCCAGCAGCCTTCGACAGGGGGGGATTGAAAAACTGTTTTTT
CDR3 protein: CASSLRQGGIEKLFF